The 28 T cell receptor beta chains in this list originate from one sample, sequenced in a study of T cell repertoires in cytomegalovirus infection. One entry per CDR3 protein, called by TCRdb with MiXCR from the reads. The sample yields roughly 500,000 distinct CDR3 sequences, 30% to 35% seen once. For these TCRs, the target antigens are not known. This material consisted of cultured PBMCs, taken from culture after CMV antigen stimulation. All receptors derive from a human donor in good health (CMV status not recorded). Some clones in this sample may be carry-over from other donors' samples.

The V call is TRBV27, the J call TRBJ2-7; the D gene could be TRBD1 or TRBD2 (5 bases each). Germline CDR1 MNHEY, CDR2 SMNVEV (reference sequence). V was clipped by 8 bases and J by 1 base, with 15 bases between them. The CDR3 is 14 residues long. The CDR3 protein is CASLRDAMSYEQYF. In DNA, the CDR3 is TGTGCCAGCCTCCGGGACGCCATGTCCTACGAGCAGTACTTC.

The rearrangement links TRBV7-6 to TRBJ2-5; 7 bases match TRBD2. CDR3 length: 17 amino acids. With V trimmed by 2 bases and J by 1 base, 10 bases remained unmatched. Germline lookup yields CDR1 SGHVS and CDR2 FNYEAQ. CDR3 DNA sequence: TGTGCCAGCAGCTTACTACTAGCGTTTTCCGCCCAAGAGACCCAGTACTTC. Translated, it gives CASSLLLAFSAQETQYF.

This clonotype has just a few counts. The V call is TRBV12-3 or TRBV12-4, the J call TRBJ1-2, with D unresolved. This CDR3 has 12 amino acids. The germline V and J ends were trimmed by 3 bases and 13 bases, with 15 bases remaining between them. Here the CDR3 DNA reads TGTGCCAGCAGTTTTTCGTCAGGAGGGATCACCTTC. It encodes CASSFSSGGITF.

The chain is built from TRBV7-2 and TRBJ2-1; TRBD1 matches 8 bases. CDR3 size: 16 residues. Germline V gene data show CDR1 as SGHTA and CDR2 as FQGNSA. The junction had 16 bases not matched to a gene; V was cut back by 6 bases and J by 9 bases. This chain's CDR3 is CASRAGTGTPSGEQFF. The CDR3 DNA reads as TGTGCCAGCAGGGCCGGGACAGGCACGCCATCGGGTGAGCAGTTCTTC. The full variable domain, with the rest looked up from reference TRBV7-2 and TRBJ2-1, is GAGVSQSPSNKVTEKGKDVELRCDPISGHTALYWYRQSLGQGLEFLIYFQGNSAPDKSGLPSDRFSAERTGGSVSTLTIQRTQQEDSAVYLCASRAGTGTPSGEQFFGPGTRLTVL.

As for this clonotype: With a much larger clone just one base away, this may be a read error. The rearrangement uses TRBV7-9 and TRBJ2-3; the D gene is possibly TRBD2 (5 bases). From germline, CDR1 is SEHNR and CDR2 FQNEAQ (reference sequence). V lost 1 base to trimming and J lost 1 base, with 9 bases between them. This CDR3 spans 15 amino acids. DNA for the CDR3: TGTGCCAGCAGCTTAGAGGGTAGCGGCACAGATACGCAGTATTTT. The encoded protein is CASSLEGSGTDTQYF.

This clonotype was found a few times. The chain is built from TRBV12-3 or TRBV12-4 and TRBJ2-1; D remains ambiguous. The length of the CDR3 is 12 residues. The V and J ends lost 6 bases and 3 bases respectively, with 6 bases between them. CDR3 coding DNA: TGTGCCAGCAGCTCGGACTACAATGAGCAGTTCTTC. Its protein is CASSSDYNEQFF.

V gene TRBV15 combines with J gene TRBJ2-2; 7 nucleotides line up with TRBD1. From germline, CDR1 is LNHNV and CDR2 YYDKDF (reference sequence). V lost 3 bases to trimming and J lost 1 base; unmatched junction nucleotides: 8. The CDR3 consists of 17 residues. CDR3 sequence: CATSSKAGQENTGELFF. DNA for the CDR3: TGTGCCACCAGCAGCAAAGCAGGACAGGAGAACACCGGGGAGCTGTTTTTT. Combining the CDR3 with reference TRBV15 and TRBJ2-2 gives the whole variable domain DAMVIQNPRYQVTQFGKPVTLSCSQTLNHNVMYWYQQKSSQAPKLLFHYYDKDFNNEADTPDNFQSRRPNTSFCFLDIRSPGLGDTAMYLCATSSKAGQENTGELFFGEGSRLTVL.

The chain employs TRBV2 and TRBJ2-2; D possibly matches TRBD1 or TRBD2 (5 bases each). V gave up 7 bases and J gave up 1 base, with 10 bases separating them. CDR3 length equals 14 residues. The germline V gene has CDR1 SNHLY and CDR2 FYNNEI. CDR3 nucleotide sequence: TGTGCCAGCATCCGGGACGGGAACACCGGGGAGCTGTTTTTT. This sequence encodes CASIRDGNTGELFF.

CDR3 amino acids: CASSQEGIRTANNSPLHF. DNA of the CDR3: TGCGCCAGCAGCCAAGAGGGCATCCGGACAGCTAATAATTCACCCCTCCACTTT. This chain joins TRBV4-1 and TRBJ1-6, with a tentative D call TRBD1 (6 bases). The V end was cut by 0 bases, the J end by 5 bases, with 17 bases between. This CDR3 comprises 18 residues. In germline, CDR1 is MGHRA, CDR2 YSYEKL.

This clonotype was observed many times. The CDR3 protein is CASSYPGTSEAFF. For the CDR3, the DNA is TGTGCCAGCAGTTACCCTGGGACCTCTGAAGCTTTCTTT. This sequence joins TRBV6-5 and TRBJ1-1; TRBD1 is a possible D gene (5 bases). Germline V CDR1 and CDR2: MNHEY, SVGAGI. Trimming cost V 2 bases and J 6 bases, with 10 bases left between them. The CDR3 totals 13 residues.

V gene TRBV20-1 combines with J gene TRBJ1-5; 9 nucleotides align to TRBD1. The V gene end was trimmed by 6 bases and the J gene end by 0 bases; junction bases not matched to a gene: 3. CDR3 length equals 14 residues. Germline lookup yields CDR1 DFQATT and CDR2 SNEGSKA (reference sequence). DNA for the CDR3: TGCAGTGCCGGGACAGGGAATAGCAATCAGCCCCAGCATTTT. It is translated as CSAGTGNSNQPQHF.

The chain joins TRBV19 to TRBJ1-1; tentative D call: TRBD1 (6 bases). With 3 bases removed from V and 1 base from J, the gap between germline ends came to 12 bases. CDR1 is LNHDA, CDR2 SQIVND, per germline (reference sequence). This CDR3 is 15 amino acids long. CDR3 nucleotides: TGTGCCAGTAGTATCTTCGGACAGAAGAACACTGAAGCTTTCTTT. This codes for CASSIFGQKNTEAFF.

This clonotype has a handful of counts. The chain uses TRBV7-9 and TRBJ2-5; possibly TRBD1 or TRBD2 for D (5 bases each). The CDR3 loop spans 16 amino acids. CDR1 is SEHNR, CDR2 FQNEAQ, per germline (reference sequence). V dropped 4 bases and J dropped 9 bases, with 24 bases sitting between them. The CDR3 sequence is CASSSNVRDHGIAQYF. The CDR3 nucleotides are TGTGCCAGCAGCTCGAACGTCCGGGACCACGGCATTGCCCAGTACTTC.

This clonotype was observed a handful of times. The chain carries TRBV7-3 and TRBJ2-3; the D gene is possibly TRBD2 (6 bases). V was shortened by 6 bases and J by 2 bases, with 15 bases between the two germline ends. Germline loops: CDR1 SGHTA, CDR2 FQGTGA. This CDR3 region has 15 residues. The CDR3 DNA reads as TGTGCCAGCAGAGGTTTAGCGGTACCCACAGATACGCAGTATTTT. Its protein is CASRGLAVPTDTQYF.

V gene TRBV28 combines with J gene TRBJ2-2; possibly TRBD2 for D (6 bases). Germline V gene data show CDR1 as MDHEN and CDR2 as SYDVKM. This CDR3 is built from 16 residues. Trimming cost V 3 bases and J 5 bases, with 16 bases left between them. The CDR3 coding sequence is TGTGCCAGCAGTTTCCCTAGCGACATGGGGACCGGGGAGCTGTTTTTT. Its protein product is CASSFPSDMGTGELFF.

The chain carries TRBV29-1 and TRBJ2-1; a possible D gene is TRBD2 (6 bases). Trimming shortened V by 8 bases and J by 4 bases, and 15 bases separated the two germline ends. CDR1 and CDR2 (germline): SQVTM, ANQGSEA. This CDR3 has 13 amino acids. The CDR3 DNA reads TGCAGCCACGGCTCTAGCGCGTACAATGAGCAGTTCTTC. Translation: CSHGSSAYNEQFF.

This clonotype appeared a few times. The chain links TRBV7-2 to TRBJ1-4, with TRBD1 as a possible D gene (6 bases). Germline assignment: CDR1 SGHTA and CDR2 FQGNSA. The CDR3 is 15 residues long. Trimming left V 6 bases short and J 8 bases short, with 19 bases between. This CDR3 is CASRIGWGRGEKLFF. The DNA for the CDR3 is TGTGCCAGCAGGATAGGGTGGGGGCGAGGGGAAAAACTGTTTTTT. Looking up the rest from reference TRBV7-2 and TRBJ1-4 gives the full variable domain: GAGVSQSPSNKVTEKGKDVELRCDPISGHTALYWYRQSLGQGLEFLIYFQGNSAPDKSGLPSDRFSAERTGGSVSTLTIQRTQQEDSAVYLCASRIGWGRGEKLFFGSGTQLSVL.

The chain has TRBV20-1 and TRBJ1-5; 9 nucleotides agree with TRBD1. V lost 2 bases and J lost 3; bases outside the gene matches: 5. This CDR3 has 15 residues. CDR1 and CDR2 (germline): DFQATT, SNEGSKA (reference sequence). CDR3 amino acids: CSARRGQGYNQPQHF. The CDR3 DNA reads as TGCAGTGCTAGAAGGGGACAGGGTTACAATCAGCCCCAGCATTTT.

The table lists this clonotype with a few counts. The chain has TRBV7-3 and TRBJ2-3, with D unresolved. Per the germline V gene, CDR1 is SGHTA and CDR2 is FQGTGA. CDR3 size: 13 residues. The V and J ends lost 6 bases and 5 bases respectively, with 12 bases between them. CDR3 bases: TGTGCCAGCAGAAAAGTTGGTATAGATACGCAGTATTTT. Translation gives CASRKVGIDTQYF.

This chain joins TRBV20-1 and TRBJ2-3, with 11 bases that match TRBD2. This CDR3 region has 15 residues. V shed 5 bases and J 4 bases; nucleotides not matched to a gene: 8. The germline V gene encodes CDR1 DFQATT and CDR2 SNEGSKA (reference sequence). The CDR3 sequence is CSARPLAGDPDTQYF. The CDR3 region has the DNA TGCAGTGCTCGGCCACTAGCGGGAGACCCAGATACGCAGTATTTT.

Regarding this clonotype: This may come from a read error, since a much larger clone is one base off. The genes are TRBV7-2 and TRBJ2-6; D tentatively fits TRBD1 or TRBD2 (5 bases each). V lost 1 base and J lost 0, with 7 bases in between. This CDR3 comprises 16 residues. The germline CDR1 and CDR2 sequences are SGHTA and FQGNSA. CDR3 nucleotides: TGTGCCAGCAGCTTAGGGGGGACCTCTGGGGCCAACGTCCTGACTTTC. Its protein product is CASSLGGTSGANVLTF.

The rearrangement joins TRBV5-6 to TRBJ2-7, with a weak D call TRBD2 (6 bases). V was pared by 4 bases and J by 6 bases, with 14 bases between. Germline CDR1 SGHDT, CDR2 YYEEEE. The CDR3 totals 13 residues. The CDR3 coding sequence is TGTGCCAGCAGCGCTGGAGGGTTCGGCGAGCAGTACTTC. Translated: CASSAGGFGEQYF.

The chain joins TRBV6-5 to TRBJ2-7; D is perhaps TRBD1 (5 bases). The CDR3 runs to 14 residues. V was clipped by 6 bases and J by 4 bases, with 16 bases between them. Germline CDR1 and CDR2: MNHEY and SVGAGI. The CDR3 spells CASSLATGPYEQYF. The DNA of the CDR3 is TGTGCCAGCAGCTTGGCTACAGGACCATACGAGCAGTACTTC.

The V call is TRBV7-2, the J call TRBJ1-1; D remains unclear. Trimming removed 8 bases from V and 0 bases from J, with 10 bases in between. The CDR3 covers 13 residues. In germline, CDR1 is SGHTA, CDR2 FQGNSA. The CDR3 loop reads CASSDGVNTEAFF. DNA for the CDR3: TGTGCCAGCTCTGATGGGGTGAACACTGAAGCTTTCTTT.

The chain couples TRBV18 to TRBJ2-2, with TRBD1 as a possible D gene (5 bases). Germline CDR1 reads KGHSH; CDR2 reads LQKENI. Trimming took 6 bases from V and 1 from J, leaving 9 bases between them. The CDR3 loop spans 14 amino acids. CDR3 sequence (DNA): TGTGCCAGCTCGACAGCTTTGAACACCGGGGAGCTGTTTTTT. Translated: CASSTALNTGELFF. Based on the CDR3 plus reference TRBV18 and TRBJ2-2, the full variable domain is NAGVMQNPRHLVRRRGQEARLRCSPMKGHSHVYWYRQLPEEGLKFMVYLQKENIIDESGMPKERFSAEFPKEGPSILRIQQVVRGDSAAYFCASSTALNTGELFFGEGSRLTVL.

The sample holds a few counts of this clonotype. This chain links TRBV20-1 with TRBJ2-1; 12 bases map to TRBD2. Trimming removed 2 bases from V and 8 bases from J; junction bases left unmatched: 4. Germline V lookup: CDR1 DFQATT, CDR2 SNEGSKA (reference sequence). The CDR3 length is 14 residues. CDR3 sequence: CSARRLAGVHEQFF. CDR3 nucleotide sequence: TGCAGTGCTAGAAGACTAGCGGGAGTACATGAGCAGTTCTTC.

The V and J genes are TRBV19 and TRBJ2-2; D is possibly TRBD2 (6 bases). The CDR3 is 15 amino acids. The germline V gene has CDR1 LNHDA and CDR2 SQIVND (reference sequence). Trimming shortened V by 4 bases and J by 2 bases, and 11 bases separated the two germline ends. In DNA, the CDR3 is TGTGCCAGTAGTACCGGGAGATCAAACACCGGGGAGCTGTTTTTT. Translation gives CASSTGRSNTGELFF.

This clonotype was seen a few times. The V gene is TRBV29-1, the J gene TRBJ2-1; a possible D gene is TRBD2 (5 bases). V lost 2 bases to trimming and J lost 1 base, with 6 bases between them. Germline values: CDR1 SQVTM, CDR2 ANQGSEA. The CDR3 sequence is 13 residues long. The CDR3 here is CSVERDSYNEQFF. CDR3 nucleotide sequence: TGCAGCGTTGAACGGGATTCCTACAATGAGCAGTTCTTC.